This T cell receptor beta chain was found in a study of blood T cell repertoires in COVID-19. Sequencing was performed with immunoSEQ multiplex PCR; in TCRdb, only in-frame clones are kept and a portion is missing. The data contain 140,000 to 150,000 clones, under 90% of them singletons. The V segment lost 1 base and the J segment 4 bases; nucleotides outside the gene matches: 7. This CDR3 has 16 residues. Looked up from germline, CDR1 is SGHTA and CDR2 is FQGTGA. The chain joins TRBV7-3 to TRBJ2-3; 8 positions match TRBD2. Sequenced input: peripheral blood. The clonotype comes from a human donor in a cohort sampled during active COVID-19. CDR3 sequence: CASSLKSGGTADTQYF. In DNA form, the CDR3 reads TGTGCCAGCAGCTTAAAAAGCGGGGGAACCGCAGATACGCAGTATTTT.